This T cell receptor (beta chain) was documented in a study of T cell repertoires and HLA-DP antigens. As for the study in general: Transduced HeLa cells presented HLA-DP to CD4+ T cells. The study, taken as a whole, reports: Previously undetected clones averaged around 35% and 51% against the two alleles respectively.

The PCR primers covered 54 TRBV and 13 TRBJ segments. The method was immunoSEQ multiplex PCR; TCRdb's version includes in-frame clones alone and lacks a portion of them. The data hold about 73,000 clones, with roughly 75% observed a single time. Of note for this clone: No antigen is known for it.

CD4+ T cells, purified by negative selection, averaged roughly 98% purity. The sequenced sample was CD4+ T cells from PBMCs. This receptor was taken from a man aged 55-75 years in good health and CMV-seronegative.

CDR3 residues: CASSSLSRGEKLFF. CDR3 nucleotide sequence: TGCGCCAGCAGCTCGTTATCGAGGGGAGAAAAACTGTTTTTT. The chain couples TRBV5-1 to TRBJ1-4; tentative D call: TRBD1 (5 bases). The germline gives CDR1 SGHRS, CDR2 YFSETQ. CDR3 size: 14 residues. Trimming removed 3 bases from V and 8 bases from J, with 14 bases in between.